Shown below are 7 T cell receptor beta chains from a single sample sequenced in a study of CD8+ T cells in alopecia areata. Following RNA extraction, reverse transcription yielded cDNA that acted as the sequencing template. Assay used: immunoSEQ multiplex PCR; TCRdb lists only in-frame clones, some missing. The sample lists under 150,000 clones; roughly four fifths were seen once. The treatment: oral pan-JAK inhibitor, 5-10 mg twice daily. The specimen comprised CD8+ T cells sorted from blood, sampled at week 4, from a patient treated with tofacitinib. Source of these receptors: a human donor with alopecia areata.

The chain has TRBV25-1 and TRBJ2-7; 10 positions agree with TRBD1. The junction had 9 bases not matched to a gene; V was cut back by 5 bases and J by 2 bases. This CDR3 has 16 amino acids. Germline loops: CDR1 MGHDK, CDR2 SYGVNS. CDR3 nucleotide sequence: TGTGCCAGCAGTCCTCTTAGGACAGGGGGGACCTACGAGCAGTACTTC. Translation gives CASSPLRTGGTYEQYF.

V and J are TRBV7-2 and TRBJ2-1; 7 bases fit TRBD1. Germline V gene lookup returns CDR1 SGHTA and CDR2 FQGNSA. Trimming at V came to 1 base and at J to 0 bases, leaving 6 bases not matched to a gene. This CDR3 region has 17 residues. CDR3 in amino acids: CASSLDPGQSSYNEQFF. CDR3 nucleotide sequence: TGTGCCAGCAGCTTAGACCCGGGACAGAGCTCCTACAATGAGCAGTTCTTC.

V and J are TRBV9 and TRBJ2-5; either TRBD1 or TRBD2 may fit D (5 bases each). Germline V lookup: CDR1 SGDLS, CDR2 YYNGEE. The CDR3 contains 16 residues. V shed 1 base and J shed 2 bases, with 15 bases lying between them. The CDR3 DNA reads TGTGCCAGCAGCGTATGGGACGGGGAGAATCAAGAGACCCAGTACTTC. Translation gives CASSVWDGENQETQYF.

The DNA of the CDR3 is TGTGCCAGCAGCTCAAGACGACAGACCCGCTACAATGAGCAGTTCTTC. As protein: CASSSRRQTRYNEQFF. This chain uses TRBV7-9 with TRBJ2-1; D might be TRBD1 (5 bases). The CDR3 has 16 residues. V was clipped by 4 bases and J by 3 bases, with 16 bases between them. The germline CDR1 and CDR2 sequences are SEHNR and FQNEAQ (reference sequence).

The rearrangement joins TRBV7-9 to TRBJ1-5; D call uncertain. Trimming pared 5 bases from V and 3 bases from J, leaving 11 bases between. The germline V gene encodes CDR1 SEHNR and CDR2 FQNEAQ (reference sequence). This CDR3 spans 14 amino acids. CDR3: CASSLDGDNQPQHF. CDR3 nucleotide sequence: TGTGCCAGCAGCCTGGACGGAGACAATCAGCCCCAGCATTTT.

This chain connects TRBV29-1 to TRBJ2-7, with D maybe TRBD2 (6 bases). Germline lookup yields CDR1 SQVTM and CDR2 ANQGSEA. The CDR3 loop spans 14 amino acids. V gave up 0 bases and J gave up 6 bases, with 15 bases separating them. The CDR3 spells CSVEDLEEGAEQYF. The CDR3 DNA follows: TGCAGCGTTGAAGATCTTGAGGAGGGAGCCGAGCAGTACTTC.

The V gene is TRBV4-1, the J gene TRBJ2-5; D possibly corresponds to TRBD2 (5 bases). From germline, CDR1 is MGHRA and CDR2 YSYEKL. This CDR3 comprises 13 residues. Trimming shortened V by 1 base and J by 3 bases, and 6 bases separated the two germline ends. CDR3 coding DNA: TGCGCCAGCAGCCAAGTGCGGGAAGAGACCCAGTACTTC. Translating gives CASSQVREETQYF.